This T cell receptor beta chain came from a study of blood T cell repertoires in COVID-19 (TCRdb year 2020). Describing the broader study: Samples covering the acute and convalescent phases of COVID-19 were provided by collaborators in the United States, Italy and Spain. The material from the prospective study consisted of cDNA or gDNA derived from T cells, B-cell-depleted T cells, or PBMCs. Subjects who had been exposed to COVID-19, were actively infected with it, or had recovered from it provided the deeply sampled blood TCRbeta repertoires that made up the dataset. A freely available public database, intended as a resource for researchers studying the immune response to SARS-CoV-2, is where the repertoires were released. Samples came from the ongoing ImmuneRACE study (first 160 participants) plus 1,254 subjects from 6 global collaborators. Nearly every sample came with metadata listing a de-identified subject ID, COVID-19 status, age in years and sex. Where available, HLA class I and class II types were obtained from metadata supplied by the sample provider rather than from assay-based typing.

A remark on this clone: The target of this receptor is not known. Within one base of it there is no much larger clone, and no base qualities were kept.

Collaborating institutions collected whole blood in K2EDTA tubes following their own protocols. For TCRbeta analysis, collaborators shipped samples as frozen whole blood, isolated PBMCs, or DNA extracted from either of those sample types. There are 15 amino acids in the CDR3, from cysteine to phenylalanine inclusive. CDR3 DNA only is kept here, 45 bases in frame from base 1. Via the germline V gene, CDR1 is MNHEY and CDR2 SVGAGI. Trimming removed 7 bases from V and 0 bases from J, leaving 13 bases between the germline ends. TCRbeta CDR3 regions were amplified from genomic DNA using the immunoSEQ Assay, a bias-controlled multiplex PCR. The study's processing was this. Nucleated cell counts per sample were estimated from amplification of reference gene primers within the assay. To quantify the absolute abundance of each unique TCRbeta CDR3 rearrangement, sequence reads were collapsed and filtered. Productive Simpson clonality was computed per sample as the square root of Simpson's diversity index over productive rearrangements. TCRdb obtained this table from immuneACCESS and retained in-frame rearrangements with V and J assigned. These tables miss some clones; where compared with another copy, unresolved V genes account for less than half of the shortfall, and the remainder is unexplained. The V and J calls and clone size are taken from that table; D and trimming were inferred from the DNA. The sample has 150,000 to 170,000 clones on record, roughly 71% of them singletons. The ten largest clones represent roughly 3.7% of the sample.

On the study overall, not on this receptor specifically: The amount of clinical and demographic metadata varied by source and participant and was provided uncurated.

The rearrangement combines TRBV6-5 with TRBJ1-3; the D gene identity is not certain. The sequence derives from a woman over 75 with acute or convalescent COVID-19. The sequenced sample was peripheral blood. The DNA sequence is given as TGTGCCAGCACCGAGGGAATATACTCTGGAAACACCATATATTTT. This gives the protein CASTEGIYSGNTIYF.